What follows are 12 T cell receptor beta chains derived from one specimen sequenced in a study of T-cell memory formation after mild COVID-19. TCRdb reanalysed the 5' RACE reads using MiXCR and keeps one entry per CDR3 protein. The sample has under 300,000 distinct CDR3 sequences, approximately 10% seen once. The sequencing sample was made of PBMCs or a T cell subset sorted from them (not recorded which). These receptors were collected from a man aged 18-30 years who had mild COVID-19 (a few samples of this study predate the infection). Cell type and time point are not known.

This clonotype was seen a handful of times. The chain has TRBV12-3 or TRBV12-4 and TRBJ1-1; D is undetermined. Trimming took 3 bases from V and 1 from J, leaving 9 bases between them. This CDR3 has 14 amino acids. The CDR3 DNA sequence: TGTGCCAGCAGTTTTAAAGCCGCGAACACTGAAGCTTTCTTT. Translating gives CASSFKAANTEAFF.

This clonotype occurred a few times. The CDR3 DNA reads TGTGCCAGTTTAGGGGGTCTTAGCTCCTACAATGAGCAGTTCTTC. Amino acids: CASLGGLSSYNEQFF. The chain carries TRBV7-9 and TRBJ2-1; a possible D gene is TRBD1 (6 bases). The CDR3 spans 15 residues. Germline V gene data show CDR1 as SEHNR and CDR2 as FQNEAQ (reference sequence). V gave up 9 bases and J gave up 0 bases, with 15 bases separating them.

The sample holds a few counts of this clonotype. The chain has TRBV2 and TRBJ2-5; D unclear. The CDR3 length is 11 residues. V lost 4 bases and J lost 5, with 5 bases in between. CDR1 is SNHLY and CDR2 is FYNNEI in the germline V gene. For the CDR3, the DNA is TGTGCCAGCAGTGTTGAGGAGACCCAGTACTTC. Amino acid sequence: CASSVEETQYF.

This clonotype was counted between two and nine times. The chain recombines TRBV7-9 with TRBJ2-3, with TRBD2 matching 10 bases. The CDR3 spans 15 residues. Germline CDR1 reads SEHNR; CDR2 reads FQNEAQ (reference sequence). The V segment lost 5 bases and the J segment 2 bases; nucleotides outside the gene matches: 4. CDR3 region: CASSLTSGVTDTQYF. CDR3 in DNA: TGTGCCAGCAGCCTCACTAGCGGGGTCACAGATACGCAGTATTTT.

This clonotype was counted a few times. The chain combines TRBV2 with TRBJ1-1, with D possibly being TRBD1 (5 bases). Germline V gives CDR1 SNHLY, CDR2 FYNNEI. The CDR3 consists of 14 residues. Trimming removed 6 bases at V and 9 bases at J, with 20 bases between. CDR3 sequence (DNA): TGTGCCAGCAGCATCCAGGGAACACAGACCCAAGCTTTCTTT. This translates into CASSIQGTQTQAFF.

This clonotype was seen more than once but under ten times. The chain recombines TRBV28 with TRBJ1-1; no reliable D call. The V gene lost 3 bases and the J gene lost 11 bases, with 10 bases spanning the gap. In germline, CDR1 is MDHEN, CDR2 SYDVKM. The CDR3 is made up of 11 amino acids. The DNA of the CDR3 is TGTGCCAGCAGTTTGTCCAGGTCGGCTTTCTTT. It encodes CASSLSRSAFF. Based on the CDR3 plus reference TRBV28 and TRBJ1-1, the full variable domain is DVKVTQSSRYLVKRTGEKVFLECVQDMDHENMFWYRQDPGLGLRLIYFSYDVKMKEKGDIPEGYSVSREKKERFSLILESASTNQTSMYLCASSLSRSAFFGQGTRLTVV.

This clonotype was seen a handful of times. The V and J genes are TRBV4-2 and TRBJ2-2; tentative D call: TRBD2 (5 bases). V was cut by 5 bases and J by 6 bases, with 7 bases left in between. The CDR3 loop spans 12 amino acids. Germline loops: CDR1 LGHNA, CDR2 YNFKEQ. Here the CDR3 DNA reads TGTGCCAGCAGCGGTAGCGCCGGGGAGCTGTTTTTT. This gives the protein CASSGSAGELFF.

In this sample, this clonotype turned up a few times. This chain links TRBV10-3 with TRBJ2-5, with D tentatively TRBD1 or TRBD2 (6 bases each). CDR3 length: 14 residues. Looked up from germline, CDR1 is ENHRY and CDR2 is SYGVKD. Trimming took 0 bases from V and 7 from J, leaving 12 bases between them. CDR3: CAISESGGARTQYF. The CDR3 nucleotides read TGTGCCATCAGTGAGTCGGGGGGCGCTCGGACCCAGTACTTC.

Comments on this clonotype: A single base separates this from a much larger clone, so it may be a read error. CDR3 residues: CASALPGRMVRAFF. The CDR3 region has the DNA TGTGCCAGCGCTCTTCCGGGACGCATGGTCCGGGCTTTCTTT. J is TRBJ1-1 and V is TRBV2; a weak D match, TRBD1 (5 bases). This CDR3 comprises 14 residues. V was shortened by 8 bases and J by 11 bases, with 24 bases between the two germline ends. Germline CDR1 is SNHLY and CDR2 is FYNNEI.

This clonotype was observed many times. The rearrangement links TRBV7-2 to TRBJ1-1, with 8 bases matching TRBD1. The CDR3 covers 15 residues. The germline V gene encodes CDR1 SGHTA and CDR2 FQGNSA. With V trimmed by 6 bases and J by 6 bases, 12 bases remained unmatched. CDR3 in DNA: TGTGCCAGCAGTCAGTTAGGACAGGGTGGAGCTGAAGCTTTCTTT. Its protein is CASSQLGQGGAEAFF.

This clonotype occurred a few times. V usage is TRBV4-3 and J usage is TRBJ2-2; D might be TRBD1 (6 bases). The V end was cut by 0 bases, the J end by 5 bases, with 19 bases between. Per the germline V gene, CDR1 is LGHNA and CDR2 is YSLEER. CDR3 length: 18 amino acids. CDR3 amino acids: CASSQDGTGHWITGELFF. The CDR3 DNA reads as TGCGCCAGCAGCCAAGATGGTACAGGGCACTGGATTACCGGGGAGCTGTTTTTT.

This clonotype was observed a few times. CDR3 amino acids: CSARDTGQSYEQYF. The CDR3 DNA sequence: TGCAGTGCTAGAGACACAGGACAGTCCTACGAGCAGTACTTC. The J gene is TRBJ2-7, the V gene TRBV20-1, with D perhaps TRBD1 (6 bases). Trimming cost V 0 bases and J 1 base, with 10 bases left between them. CDR3 length: 14 amino acids. Germline CDR1 DFQATT, CDR2 SNEGSKA (reference sequence).